The 32 T cell receptor beta chains given below trace back to one sample, sequenced in a study of Graves' ophthalmopathy and Graves' hyperthyroidism. Amplification targeted the TCR beta CDR3 regions, with RNA transcripts as the source material. HTBI primers primed a first-round RT-PCR, and a second-round multiplex PCR followed. MiXCR, applied by TCRdb to the multiplex PCR reads, yields one record per CDR3 protein. The sample comprises about 740,000 distinct CDR3 sequences, 40% of which are singletons, and 44% rests with the top ten. The sample consisted of peripheral blood. The receptors derive from an adult man with Graves' ophthalmopathy.

There are many counts of this clonotype. The rearrangement links TRBV7-3 to TRBJ1-1; no definite D call. Looked up from germline, CDR1 is SGHTA and CDR2 is FQGTGA. This CDR3 contains 15 residues. With 1 base removed from V and 1 base from J, the gap between germline ends came to 10 bases. This chain's CDR3 is CASSLIRAANTEAFF. Written as DNA, the CDR3 is TGTGCCAGCAGCTTAATTCGTGCAGCGAACACTGAAGCTTTCTTT.

Concerning this clonotype: Compared with germline, one end of the junction differs, possibly owing to a read error. This chain links TRBV7-2 with TRBJ1-2; no reliable D call. The CDR3 is 13 amino acids. The germline V gene encodes CDR1 SGHTA and CDR2 FQGNSA. The CDR3 sequence is CANSLGSAYGYTF. Written as DNA, the CDR3 is TGTGCCAACAGCTTGGGCAGCGCCTATGGCTACACCTTC.

The rearrangement uses TRBV7-2 and TRBJ1-1; 7 positions agree with TRBD1. Germline V CDR1 and CDR2: SGHTA, FQGNSA. The J segment lost 7 bases and the V segment lost 6 bases, leaving 11 bases of the junction unmatched. The CDR3 totals 14 residues. The CDR3 DNA reads TGTGCCAGCAGTGAGACAGGGAGAATAAATGAAGCTTTCTTT. Translation gives CASSETGRINEAFF.

This clonotype came up many times. The chain uses TRBV20-1 and TRBJ2-7; D is perhaps TRBD1 (5 bases). CDR1 is DFQATT, CDR2 SNEGSKA, per germline (reference sequence). CDR3 length equals 13 residues. The ends were cut back, 4 bases at V and 5 bases at J, with 15 bases in the middle. The CDR3 protein is CSAIRRVHDEQYF. The CDR3 DNA is TGCAGTGCTATCCGCAGGGTACATGACGAGCAGTACTTC.

This clonotype was found a few times. This sequence joins TRBV20-1 and TRBJ1-6; 10 nucleotides align to TRBD1. Germline CDR1 DFQATT, CDR2 SNEGSKA (reference sequence). There are 14 residues in the CDR3. Unmatched junction bases numbered 4, after V lost 2 bases and J lost 9 bases. The CDR3 is CSARKTGGISPLHF. CDR3 sequence (DNA): TGCAGTGCTAGAAAGACAGGGGGCATTTCACCCCTCCACTTT.

This chain uses TRBV25-1 with TRBJ1-6; D is unresolved. CDR1 is MGHDK and CDR2 is SYGVNS in the germline V gene. This CDR3 region has 14 residues. V lost 7 bases, J lost 9 bases, and 16 bases lay in between. CDR3 region: CASTLIVGISPLHF. Here the CDR3 DNA reads TGTGCCAGCACTCTTATCGTGGGCATTTCACCCCTCCACTTT. Drawing the rest from reference TRBV25-1 and TRBJ1-6, the complete variable domain is EADIYQTPRYLVIGTGKKITLECSQTMGHDKMYWYQQDPGMELHLIHYSYGVNSTEKGDLSSESTVSRIRTEHFPLTLESARPSHTSQYLCASTLIVGISPLHFGNGTRLTVT.

This clonotype turned up a few times. This rearrangement joins TRBV7-9 to TRBJ2-5; D may match TRBD1 or TRBD2 (5 bases each). CDR3 length: 19 residues. V lost 2 bases and J 0 bases, leaving 22 bases between the germline ends. The V gene's germline CDR1 is SEHNR and CDR2 FQNEAQ (reference sequence). CDR3: CASSLPIPPPGPHQETQYF. The CDR3 DNA reads TGTGCCAGCAGCTTACCCATCCCCCCCCCGGGGCCTCACCAAGAGACCCAGTACTTC. The full variable domain, with the rest looked up from reference TRBV7-9 and TRBJ2-5, is DTGVSQNPRHKITKRGQNVTFRCDPISEHNRLYWYRQTLGQGPEFLTYFQNEAQLEKSRLLSDRFSAERPKGSFSTLEIQRTEQGDSAMYLCASSLPIPPPGPHQETQYFGPGTRLLVL.

In its sample, this clonotype was seen a few times. The chain recombines TRBV12-3 or TRBV12-4 with TRBJ2-5, with a weak D call TRBD2 (6 bases). This CDR3 spans 12 amino acids. Trimming stripped 7 bases from V and 5 bases from J, with 11 bases between. The CDR3 nucleotides read TGTGCCAGCACGGAGGGGCTGGAGACCCAGTACTTC. It translates to CASTEGLETQYF.

This chain links TRBV10-3 with TRBJ1-6; D remains unclear. Trimming cost V 10 bases and J 7 bases, with 14 bases left between them. The CDR3 is 13 residues long. CDR1 ENHRY and CDR2 SYGVKD come from the germline V gene. The CDR3 nucleotides are TGTGCCAGCAGGACGGAATTAAATTCACCCCTCCACTTT. Translating gives CASRTELNSPLHF.

The table lists this clonotype with a few counts. The genes are TRBV2 and TRBJ2-7, with 11 nucleotides matching TRBD1. V lost 5 bases and J lost 2; bases outside the gene matches: 11. CDR3 length: 17 residues. CDR1 and CDR2 from the germline V gene are SNHLY and FYNNEI. The DNA of the CDR3 is TGTGCCAGCAGTTTCCGGGACAGGGGGGGTGAGGCCTACGAGCAGTACTTC. Translation: CASSFRDRGGEAYEQYF.

The chain is built from TRBV10-3 and TRBJ2-7; D is possibly TRBD1 (5 bases). CDR1 and CDR2 (germline): ENHRY, SYGVKD. V was cut by 2 bases and J by 3 bases, with 11 bases left in between. This CDR3 is built from 14 residues. In nucleotides, the CDR3 is TGTGCCATCAGTGAGAGGGGTCCAAGCTACGAGCAGTACTTC. Translation: CAISERGPSYEQYF.

The chain recombines TRBV7-9 with TRBJ2-5; 12 positions agree with TRBD2. The CDR3 contains 15 residues. Germline V gene data show CDR1 as SEHNR and CDR2 as FQNEAQ (reference sequence). V lost 6 bases, J lost 4 bases, and 6 bases stayed unmatched. The CDR3 here is CASRARLAGAETQYF. For the CDR3, the DNA is TGTGCCAGCAGAGCGAGACTAGCGGGGGCAGAGACCCAGTACTTC.

This chain connects TRBV4-2 to TRBJ2-5, with 7 bases aligning to TRBD2. Germline CDR1 is LGHNA and CDR2 is YNFKEQ. The CDR3 covers 15 residues. The junction had 5 bases not matched to a gene; V was cut back by 3 bases and J by 1 base. Here the CDR3 DNA reads TGTGCCAGCAGCCAGGAGGGACTACTCCAAGAGACCCAGTACTTC. It translates to CASSQEGLLQETQYF.

V gene TRBV7-9 combines with J gene TRBJ2-5; 8 positions match TRBD2. The CDR3 spans 17 residues. V was clipped by 2 bases and J by 1 base; unmatched bases: 9. The germline V gene has CDR1 SEHNR and CDR2 FQNEAQ (reference sequence). The CDR3 DNA follows: TGTGCCAGCAGCTTAACGGGAGGGCAGGGGATCCAAGAGACCCAGTACTTC. It translates to CASSLTGGQGIQETQYF.

This clonotype has just a few counts. This rearrangement joins TRBV29-1 to TRBJ2-2; no reliable D call. Germline V gene sequence: CDR1 SQVTM, CDR2 ANQGSEA. This CDR3 comprises 14 residues. Trimming pared 6 bases from V and 1 base from J, leaving 12 bases between. The CDR3 is CSVLKALNTGELFF. Written as DNA, the CDR3 is TGCAGCGTCCTCAAGGCATTGAACACCGGGGAGCTGTTTTTT.

V is TRBV9 and J is TRBJ2-7, with 7 bases that match TRBD1. CDR1 is SGDLS and CDR2 is YYNGEE in the germline V gene. V dropped 0 bases and J dropped 5; count of bases not matched to a gene: 5. There are 14 residues in the CDR3. CDR3 sequence reads: CASSVATGYNEQYF. The CDR3 bases are TGTGCCAGCAGCGTAGCGACAGGGTATAACGAGCAGTACTTC.

This clonotype occurred many times. The chain couples TRBV10-3 to TRBJ1-3; the D gene is possibly TRBD1 (6 bases). Deletions cut 2 bases from V and 1 base from J, with 15 bases between. Germline V gene lookup returns CDR1 ENHRY and CDR2 SYGVKD. CDR3 length equals 17 residues. The CDR3 DNA is TGTGCCATCAGTGAGATTGGGGGGACATCTTCTGGAAACACCATATATTTT. This codes for CAISEIGGTSSGNTIYF.

This clonotype was seen a handful of times. Being one base from a much bigger clone, this may be a read error. The V and J genes are TRBV10-3 and TRBJ1-5; unclear D gene. From germline, CDR1 is ENHRY and CDR2 SYGVKD. V lost 10 bases, J lost 0 bases, and 7 bases lay in between. The CDR3 is 12 residues long. The CDR3 sequence: CASRSSNQPQHF. The CDR3, as DNA: TGTGCCAGCAGGAGTAGCAATCAGCCCCAGCATTTT.

The V gene is TRBV15, the J gene TRBJ2-1, with a weak D call TRBD2 (6 bases). With 3 bases removed from V and 6 bases from J, the gap between germline ends came to 15 bases. The CDR3 contains 15 residues. Germline-derived CDR1 and CDR2 are LNHNV and YYDKDF (reference sequence). As DNA, the CDR3 is TGTGCCACCAGCAGGGCCCGGGACTTAGGCAATGAGCAGTTCTTC. Protein: CATSRARDLGNEQFF.

At least ten counts were recorded for this clonotype. This rearrangement joins TRBV7-9 to TRBJ1-2, with D unresolved. Between the trimmed V and J ends, which lost 0 bases and 1 base, there was a span of 6 bases. In germline, CDR1 is SEHNR, CDR2 FQNEAQ (reference sequence). The CDR3 is made up of 14 amino acids. The CDR3 region has the DNA TGTGCCAGCAGCTTAGCGCAGCTTAACTATGGCTACACCTTC. Protein: CASSLAQLNYGYTF.

V is TRBV7-9 and J is TRBJ2-7; 10 nucleotides align to TRBD1. The CDR3 runs to 15 residues. The germline V gene encodes CDR1 SEHNR and CDR2 FQNEAQ (reference sequence). V trimming: 5 bases; J trimming: 4 bases; junction bases outside the gene matches: 8. This CDR3 is CASSQLRDRGYEQYF. The CDR3 DNA is TGTGCCAGCAGCCAACTGAGGGACAGGGGTTACGAGCAGTACTTC.

The chain is built from TRBV10-3 and TRBJ2-7, with 8 bases matching TRBD2. After removal of 5 bases from V and 0 bases from J, the junction contained 6 bases not matched to a gene. CDR3 length equals 15 residues. Germline CDR1 reads ENHRY; CDR2 reads SYGVKD. CDR3 protein: CAISYGGGSSYEQYF. The CDR3 DNA reads TGTGCCATCAGTTATGGCGGGGGGAGCTCCTACGAGCAGTACTTC.

This clonotype has a single count. The chain carries TRBV20-1 and TRBJ2-2; no clear D gene. Germline CDR1 and CDR2: DFQATT and SNEGSKA (reference sequence). V was trimmed by 1 base and J by 5 bases, leaving 8 bases between them. The CDR3 is 13 amino acids. The CDR3 protein is CSARAANTGELFF. The DNA of the CDR3 is TGCAGTGCTAGAGCTGCAAATACCGGGGAGCTGTTTTTT.

This clonotype has more than one count but fewer than ten. This chain joins TRBV11-2 and TRBJ2-5; 9 nucleotides line up with TRBD1. The CDR3 has 17 amino acids. With V trimmed by 5 bases and J by 3 bases, 13 bases remained unmatched. Germline V gene data show CDR1 as SGHAT and CDR2 as FQNNGV. CDR3 in DNA: TGTGCCAGCAGCGATGGCAACAGGGGGCGCCTGGAAGAGACCCAGTACTTC. This gives the protein CASSDGNRGRLEETQYF. Using reference TRBV11-2 and TRBJ2-5 for the parts outside the CDR3, the full variable domain is EAGVAQSPRYKIIEKRQSVAFWCNPISGHATLYWYQQILGQGPKLLIQFQNNGVVDDSQLPKDRFSAERLKGVDSTLKIQPAKLEDSAVYLCASSDGNRGRLEETQYFGPGTRLLVL.

This clonotype was counted a few times. The V and J genes are TRBV10-3 and TRBJ1-5, with TRBD1 as a possible D gene (5 bases). Deletions cut 10 bases from V and 7 bases from J, with 14 bases between. The CDR3 has 12 residues. From germline, CDR1 is ENHRY and CDR2 SYGVKD. The CDR3 nucleotides read TGTGCCAGCAAAAAACAGGACCAGCCCCAGCATTTT. Translating it yields CASKKQDQPQHF.

This clonotype was observed at least ten times. V gene TRBV15 combines with J gene TRBJ1-6; tentative D call: TRBD1 (5 bases). The V end lost 3 bases, the J end lost 2 bases, and 11 bases lay between the germline ends. This CDR3 contains 16 residues. Germline V gives CDR1 LNHNV, CDR2 YYDKDF (reference sequence). Here the CDR3 reads CATSSGAGAYNSPLHF. The CDR3 nucleotides read TGTGCCACCAGCAGTGGGGCTGGGGCCTATAATTCACCCCTCCACTTT.

The sample holds many counts of this clonotype. The chain employs TRBV14 and TRBJ1-1; 8 bases fit TRBD1. The germline CDR1 and CDR2 sequences are SGHDN and FVKESK. This CDR3 contains 15 residues. With 5 bases clipped from V and 4 bases from J, the junction kept 9 bases outside the gene matches. Here the CDR3 DNA reads TGTGCCAGCAGCGCCCAGACAGGGGTCGTCACTGAAGCTTTCTTT. Protein: CASSAQTGVVTEAFF. The variable domain in full, completed from reference TRBV14 and TRBJ1-1, reads EAGVTQFPSHSVIEKGQTVTLRCDPISGHDNLYWYRRVMGKEIKFLLHFVKESKQDESGMPNNRFLAERTGGTYSTLKVQPAELEDSGVYFCASSAQTGVVTEAFFGQGTRLTVV.

This chain connects TRBV7-9 to TRBJ1-5; 9 bases fit TRBD1. The germline CDR1 and CDR2 sequences are SEHNR and FQNEAQ (reference sequence). V dropped 5 bases and J dropped 14; count of bases not matched to a gene: 13. This CDR3 spans 14 amino acids. This CDR3 is CASSRRWTGAYEHF. CDR3 coding DNA: TGTGCCAGCAGCCGCAGGTGGACAGGGGCCTACGAGCATTTT.

The chain is built from TRBV7-3 and TRBJ1-5, with D maybe TRBD1 (6 bases). This CDR3 spans 16 amino acids. V lost 4 bases and J lost 4, with 17 bases in between. Germline V gene lookup returns CDR1 SGHTA and CDR2 FQGTGA. CDR3 nucleotide sequence: TGTGCCAGCAGCTCAGGGGACGACAGTTTTAATCAGCCCCAGCATTTT. Translated, it gives CASSSGDDSFNQPQHF.

This chain links TRBV4-1 with TRBJ1-2; no clear D gene. The CDR3 runs to 13 residues. CDR1 is MGHRA and CDR2 is YSYEKL in the germline V gene. The germline V and J ends were trimmed by 4 bases and 5 bases, with 11 bases remaining between them. In nucleotides, the CDR3 is TGCGCCAGCAGCCGGGAAGGTGTATATGGCTACACCTTC. Protein product: CASSREGVYGYTF.

Comment on this clonotype: A much larger clone is a single base away; this may be a read error. The gene calls are TRBV7-6 and TRBJ2-7; either TRBD1 or TRBD2 may fit D (5 bases each). Germline lookup yields CDR1 SGHVS and CDR2 FNYEAQ. This CDR3 region has 13 residues. V was trimmed by 4 bases and J by 2 bases, leaving 9 bases between them. The CDR3 is CASSWDDPYEQYF. The CDR3 region has the DNA TGTGCCAGCAGCTGGGACGACCCCTACGAGCAGTACTTC.

The sample holds a few counts of this clonotype. The chain combines TRBV29-1 with TRBJ2-5; D perhaps matches TRBD1 (6 bases). The CDR3 is 14 amino acids. Germline V gives CDR1 SQVTM, CDR2 ANQGSEA. V was trimmed by 2 bases and J by 6 bases, leaving 16 bases between them. This CDR3 reads CSVELGQGLKTQYF. The CDR3 bases are TGCAGCGTTGAATTGGGGCAGGGGTTGAAGACCCAGTACTTC.